Following are 10 T cell receptor beta chains from one sample sequenced in a study of blood T cell repertoires in COVID-19. This table comes from immunoSEQ multiplex PCR, and its TCRdb copy is limited to in-frame clones, with some not included. Of roughly 170,000 clones listed, about 85% are singletons. The sample was peripheral blood. All receptors derive from a man between 60 and 70 years old who had recovered from COVID-19.

CDR3 sequence: CASSYSRHQLRQGWISNQPQHF. CDR3 sequence (DNA): TGTGCCAGCAGTTACTCGAGGCACCAACTTAGACAGGGGTGGATTAGCAATCAGCCCCAGCATTTT. V gene TRBV6-8 combines with J gene TRBJ1-5, with 8 bases aligning to TRBD1. Germline lookup yields CDR1 MNHGY and CDR2 SAAAGT. The CDR3 has 22 amino acids. V dropped 0 bases and J dropped 0; count of bases not matched to a gene: 19.

The chain joins TRBV10-3 to TRBJ2-7, with D perhaps TRBD1 (5 bases). CDR3 length equals 13 residues. Trimming left V 3 bases short and J 2 bases short, with 8 bases between. CDR1 and CDR2 (germline): ENHRY, SYGVKD. DNA for the CDR3: TGTGCCATCAGTGACGCAGGGACCTACGAGCAGTACTTC. Translating gives CAISDAGTYEQYF.

This clone was detected only a few times. This rearrangement joins TRBV6-5 to TRBJ1-1; 7 bases line up with TRBD1. CDR3 length equals 14 residues. Germline assignment: CDR1 MNHEY and CDR2 SVGAGI. Trimming cost V 8 bases and J 3 bases; bases outside gene matches: 9. The CDR3: CASRGPGGHTEAFF. In DNA form, the CDR3 reads TGTGCCAGCCGAGGACCAGGGGGTCACACTGAAGCTTTCTTT.

This rearrangement joins TRBV27 to TRBJ2-5; tentatively, D is TRBD1 (5 bases). The CDR3 covers 14 residues. V was trimmed by 4 bases and J by 2 bases, leaving 11 bases between them. Germline V gene sequence: CDR1 MNHEY, CDR2 SMNVEV (reference sequence). CDR3 sequence (DNA): TGTGCCAGCAGTTACCAGGGTTTGCAAGAGACCCAGTACTTC. This translates into CASSYQGLQETQYF.

This clone came up a few times. The V and J genes are TRBV5-1 and TRBJ1-3; 8 bases match TRBD1. Per the germline V gene, CDR1 is SGHRS and CDR2 is YFSETQ. The CDR3 is 14 amino acids. V shed 4 bases and J 2 bases; nucleotides not matched to a gene: 2. CDR3 nucleotides: TGCGCCAGCAGCGCGACAGGGGCTGGAAACACCATATATTTT. Translating gives CASSATGAGNTIYF.

The chain recombines TRBV24-1 with TRBJ2-2, with D possibly TRBD2 on 7 matching bases. V was pared by 0 bases and J by 5 bases, with 15 bases between. Germline V gene lookup returns CDR1 KGHDR and CDR2 SFDVKD. This CDR3 has 17 amino acids. CDR3 region: CATSDLQGGGSTGELFF. DNA for the CDR3: TGTGCCACCAGTGATTTGCAAGGCGGGGGCTCAACCGGGGAGCTGTTTTTT.

This clone was counted only a few times. The chain carries TRBV6-1 and TRBJ1-2; perhaps TRBD1 as D (5 bases). The CDR3 is made up of 18 amino acids. CDR1 and CDR2 from the germline V gene are MNHNS and SASEGT. V was shortened by 0 bases and J by 3 bases, with 20 bases between the two germline ends. Here the CDR3 reads CASSEALRVGGSDYGYTF. In nucleotides, the CDR3 is TGTGCCAGCAGTGAAGCGCTCAGGGTAGGCGGGAGTGACTATGGCTACACCTTC.

This clone was recorded once. This chain's CDR3 is CASRMTGGFLGYTF. CDR3 sequence (DNA): TGTGCCAGTAGAATGACAGGGGGCTTCCTTGGCTACACCTTC. This sequence joins TRBV19 and TRBJ1-2; 10 nucleotides match TRBD1. Trimming took 6 bases from V and 7 from J; bases not matched to a gene: 8. CDR1 and CDR2 from the germline V gene are LNHDA and SQIVND (reference sequence). CDR3 length: 14 residues.

The rearrangement links TRBV13 to TRBJ2-2; possible D gene TRBD2, 6 bases. The CDR3 is 14 residues long. V shed 5 bases and J shed 8 bases, with 15 bases lying between them. In germline, CDR1 is PRHDT, CDR2 FYEKMQ (reference sequence). CDR3 DNA sequence: TGTGCCAGCAGCCGCGCGGGGCGAGGTGGGGAGCTGTTTTTT. This encodes CASSRAGRGGELFF.

The chain uses TRBV19 and TRBJ2-1; 9 bases match TRBD1. The germline V gene encodes CDR1 LNHDA and CDR2 SQIVND (reference sequence). The CDR3 is 15 residues long. V shed 4 bases, J shed 10 bases, and the junction held 11 bases outside the gene matches. CDR3: CASSTNRDRDYEQFF. The CDR3, as DNA: TGTGCCAGTAGTACCAACCGGGACAGGGATTACGAGCAGTTCTTC.